This T cell receptor beta chain was profiled in a study of CXCR3-negative and CXCR3-positive naive CD8 T cells. Study-wide results and limits: Naive subsets expressed similar surface CD5; TRB CDR3 features served to infer TCR strength. Relative to memory CD8+ cells, whose diversity was much lower, both naive subsets had comparably high diversity. Similar TRBV-TRBJ gene usage was seen in naive CXCR3-negative and CXCR3-positive cells, but not in memory cells.

Per the germline V gene, CDR1 is PRHDT and CDR2 is FYEKMQ (reference sequence). The CDR3 consists of 14 residues. Through 5' RACE with UMI labels, the TRB cDNA libraries were prepared. TCRdb re-analyzed the 5' RACE reads; it lists each CDR3 protein once, without DNA. The record lists 45,000 to 55,000 distinct CDR3 sequences, of which the ten most abundant hold roughly 15%. Comments on this clonotype: As yet, its antigen is unknown.

This clonotype was sampled from a human donor in good health. Some clones in this sample may be carry-over from other donors' samples. The sequencing input was memory CD8+ T cells from blood. The chain has TRBV13 and TRBJ2-1; TCRdb outputs TRBD1, but without DNA this stays unchecked. CDR3 amino acids: CASSFGGTANEQFF.